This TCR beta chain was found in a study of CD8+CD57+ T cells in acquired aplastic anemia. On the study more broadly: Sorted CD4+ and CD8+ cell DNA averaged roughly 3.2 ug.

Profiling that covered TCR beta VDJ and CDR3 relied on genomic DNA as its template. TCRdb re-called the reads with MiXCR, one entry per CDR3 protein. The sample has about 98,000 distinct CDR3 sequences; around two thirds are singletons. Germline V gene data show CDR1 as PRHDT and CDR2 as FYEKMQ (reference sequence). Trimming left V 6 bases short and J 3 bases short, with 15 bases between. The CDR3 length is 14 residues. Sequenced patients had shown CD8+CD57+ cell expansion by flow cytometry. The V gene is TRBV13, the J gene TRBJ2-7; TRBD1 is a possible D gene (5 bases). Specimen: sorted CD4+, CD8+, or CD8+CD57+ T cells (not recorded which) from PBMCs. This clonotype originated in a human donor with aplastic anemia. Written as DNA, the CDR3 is TGTGCCAGCAGGCAAACAGGATCCAACTACGAGCAGTACTTC. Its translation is CASRQTGSNYEQYF.